This T cell receptor (beta chain) was profiled in a study of beta chain features in type 1 diabetes listed by TCRdb under 2018. Describing the broader study: No differences in mean age, gender distribution, total cell number or subset yield were found between patients and healthy donors. A total of some 100,000,000 sorted cells were examined across all samples, and a strong correlation was observed between cell number per subset and RNA yield. In the study, recently diagnosed type 1 diabetes patients and matched healthy donors were compared on the TCRB repertoires of their sorted circulating CD4+ T cell subsets. Regulatory and stem cell-like memory subsets were obtained from only 8 patients and roughly eight healthy donors, while naive and central memory subsets were obtained from all 28 donors.

The High Capacity cDNA Reverse Transcription Kit was used to reverse transcribe all of the isolated RNA, meaning that expressed TCRB transcripts were what got sequenced. Deep immunoSEQ sequencing was performed on naive, central memory and regulatory T cell samples, with an average of approximately 4 million total reads per sample. Sorted cells were lysed in RLT buffer and RNA was extracted with DNase-treated RNeasy Micro or Mini kits, depending on cell number. Each cell subset was processed on its own to prevent cross-contamination, while patient and healthy donor samples were processed together. The immunoSEQ multiplex PCR was used to amplify TCRB sequences from cDNA, generating 87-bp fragments that spanned the CDR3 region. Sequencing of the amplicons was done on the Illumina HiSeq platform. As for the original processing: Synthetic template baselines were used to correct PCR bias computationally, reads within Hamming distance 2 were collapsed together, and singletons that could not be merged were discarded. Reads were aligned against IMGT to assign V, D and J genes, CDR3 length and insertions or deletions at six rearrangement sites. Within each subset, clonotype counts were normalized to sorted cell number, and only after that were true diversity and Gini coefficients computed with the tcR R package. The overlap coefficient, calculated on TCRB nucleotide sequences, was used to measure repertoire sharing. As a proxy for the pre-selection repertoire, out-of-frame TCRB sequences from naive cells were analyzed. In TCRdb, the immuneACCESS table is reduced to in-frame sequences with V and J assigned. These tables do not hold every clone; where another copy was compared, an unresolved V gene accounts for under half, and the others remain unexplained. For V, J and clone size, that table is used; D and trimming come from the DNA. The sample table lists more than 300,000 clones, about 15% of them with a count of one. The ten largest clones take up about 0.02% of the sample.

The full study reports these points: Shorter templates might be favored by PCR, yet because patient and control samples were amplified and corrected together, any such skew would affect both groups equally. Because the HLA sub-analyses included only small numbers of individuals, any influence of HLA type on TCRB rearrangement was left unresolved. At VDJ recombination sites, patients with type 1 diabetes made fewer insertions and deleted more nucleotides, a pattern implying thymic rearrangement abnormalities. Because cDNA was sequenced instead of genomic DNA, highly expressing activated cells could be over-represented, though the groups showed no difference in activation or CD3 levels. Naive, central memory and regulatory TCRB repertoires appeared to be more similar among patients than among healthy donors. In all four CD4+ subsets, TCRB CDR3 length was moderately but significantly shorter in type 1 diabetes patients.

This clone was recorded a few times. Its antigen is not yet known. There are no base qualities to consult, and no much larger clone falls within one base. From each donor, a single peripheral blood sample of about 110 mL on average was drawn into heparinised tubes. A BD FACSAria II and a panel including CD45RO, CCR7, CD25, CD127, CD95 and CD27 were used to sort naive, central memory, regulatory and stem cell-like memory CD4+ T cells. Purity was above 98% for every sorted population. PBMCs were isolated immediately by Lymphoprep density gradient centrifugation and stained directly without culture. To minimize batch effects, samples were stained and sorted in pairs, one healthy donor with one patient per experiment. Per the germline V gene, MDHEN is the CDR1 and SYDVKM is the CDR2. Spanning cysteine to phenylalanine, the CDR3 consists of 15 amino acids. Only the CDR3 part of the read is kept: 45 bases, read in frame from the first base. Trimming leaves V shorter by 4 bases and J shorter by 0 bases, with the junction holding 3 bases beyond the gene matches.

Sequencing was done on a sample of naive CD4+ T cells from blood. The label giving this sample's cell subset or site can be read as: true naive CD4+ T cells. The chain uses TRBV28 and TRBJ1-5, with TRBD1 identical over 7 junction bases. This receptor was taken from a woman between 18 and 29 years old in good health. The CDR3 has the sequence CASSSTGLSNQPQHF. The DNA sequence reads TGTGCCAGCAGTTCGACAGGGCTTAGCAATCAGCCCCAGCATTTT.